The rows below give T cell receptor beta chains drawn from one sample of a study of shared clonotypes between healthy human individuals. Sequenced by immunoSEQ multiplex PCR; TCRdb stores in-frame clones only, minus some. The sample carries about 2 million clones, over 85% recorded once. Source material: naive CD8+ T cells sorted from blood. These receptors all stem from a man younger than 35 in good health. Each CDR3 is given with its conserved first and last residue. D genes are given only for firm matches. Some rows have no size entry. The others give once, few or many, or a class for an expanded clone.

clone size	V gene	D gene	J gene	CDR3 DNA	CDR3 protein
NA	TRBV4-1	TRBD1	TRBJ2-7	TGCGCCAGCAGCCAAAGTTCGGGACAGGGGAACGAGCAGTACTTC	CASSQSSGQGNEQYF
once	TRBV11-2	TRBD2	TRBJ2-7	TGTGCCAGCAGCAATGGACTAGCGGAATCCTACGAGCAGTACTTC	CASSNGLAESYEQYF
few	TRBV10-1	NA	TRBJ1-2	TGCGCCAGCAGTGACAGACACGACTATGGCTACACCTTC	CASSDRHDYGYTF
NA	TRBV27	NA	TRBJ1-4	TGTGCCAGCAGTTTATCCCCGACAGGTCTGGGTGAAAAACTGTTTTTT	CASSLSPTGLGEKLFF
NA	TRBV25-1	NA	TRBJ2-7	TGTGCCAGCAGAGCAGGCTACGAGAGCTCCTACGAGCAGTACTTC	CASRAGYESSYEQYF
NA	TRBV4-1	TRBD1	TRBJ1-6	TGCGCCAGCAGCCAAACCCCAGGACAGGGCGGTATGGGTTCACCCCTCCACTTT	CASSQTPGQGGMGSPLHF
NA	TRBV5-4	NA	TRBJ2-1	TGTGCCAGCAACCGACCGAACAATGAGCAGTTCTTC	CASNRPNNEQFF
many	TRBV7-9	TRBD1	TRBJ1-6	TGTGCCAGCAGCTTCTTACAGGGGGCGTCACCCCTCCACTTT	CASSFLQGASPLHF
NA	TRBV7-6	NA	TRBJ1-1	TGTGCCAGCAGCTTAGAACAGATGAACACTGAAGCTTTCTTT	CASSLEQMNTEAFF
once	TRBV27	NA	TRBJ1-1	TGTGCCAGCAGTTCTGAGTTTCGGGGGGAGGCTGAAGCTTTCTTT	CASSSEFRGEAEAFF
NA	TRBV27	NA	TRBJ1-6	TGTGCCAGCAGTTTTTCCTCCTATAATTCACCCCTCCACTTT	CASSFSSYNSPLHF
NA	TRBV9	NA	TRBJ1-1	TGTGCCAGCAGCCCAGTAAAGAACACTGAAGCTTTCTTT	CASSPVKNTEAFF
NA	TRBV9	TRBD2	TRBJ2-7	TGTGCCAGCAGCGTAGGAGATAGCGGGGTCTACGAGCAGTACTTC	CASSVGDSGVYEQYF
NA	TRBV27	NA	TRBJ2-5	TGTGCCAGCAGTTCCTACCCGGCCGGGGGACAGACCCAGTACTTC	CASSSYPAGGQTQYF
once	TRBV5-6	NA	TRBJ2-3	TGTGCCAGCAGCTTGACTAGGGGGTATTTAACAGATACGCAGTATTTT	CASSLTRGYLTDTQYF
NA	TRBV7-6	TRBD1	TRBJ2-7	TGTGCCAGCAGCACGAATTTAGGGACAGGGGGCGCGCAGTACTTC	CASSTNLGTGGAQYF
NA	TRBV2	NA	TRBJ1-1	TGTGCCAGCAGGCCTACAGGGATGAACACTGAAGCTTTCTTT	CASRPTGMNTEAFF
NA	TRBV27	TRBD1	TRBJ1-4	TGTGCCAGCAGCCCCGTGGGACAGGGTGAAAAACTGTTTTTT	CASSPVGQGEKLFF
NA	TRBV5-4	NA	TRBJ2-2	TGTGCCAGCGCACGGAACACCGGGGAGCTGTTTTTT	CASARNTGELFF
NA	TRBV2	TRBD2	TRBJ2-5	TGTGCCAGCGCCGGCGGGGGGGCCTGGGAGACCCAGTACTTC	CASAGGGAWETQYF
NA	TRBV7-9	TRBD1	TRBJ2-3	TGTGCCAGCAGCTTAAGACAGGGGGCCGGCGCAGATACGCAGTATTTT	CASSLRQGAGADTQYF
NA	TRBV6-5	TRBD2	TRBJ2-7	TGTGCCAGCAGCCCGGGACTAGCGGGGGAGACCTTC	CASSPGLAGETF
NA	TRBV9	NA	TRBJ1-2	TGTGCCAGCAGCGTATCAGGTCCCTATGGCTACACCTTC	CASSVSGPYGYTF
NA	TRBV10-3	TRBD1	TRBJ1-2	TGTGCCATCAGCGATGGGACAGGGGAGAGCTATGGCTACACCTTC	CAISDGTGESYGYTF
once	TRBV5-6	TRBD2	TRBJ2-1	TGTGCCAGCAGCGGGGGACTAGCGGGAGGGAGCTCCTACAATGAGCAGTTCTTC	CASSGGLAGGSSYNEQFF
NA	TRBV5-6	TRBD1	TRBJ2-7	TGTGCCAGCAGCGCAGGGGGATTACGCGAGCAGTACTTC	CASSAGGLREQYF
NA	TRBV11-2	NA	TRBJ2-1	TGTGCCAGCAGCACATATGCGGGACAGACAAATGAGCAGTTCTTC	CASSTYAGQTNEQFF
NA	TRBV6-1	TRBD1	TRBJ2-2	TGTGCCAGCAGTGATCCTCAGGGGGCCTTCGGGGAGCTGTTTTTT	CASSDPQGAFGELFF
NA	TRBV11-2	NA	TRBJ2-7	TGTGCCACCGGGGGGGGGACAGACTACGAGCAGTACTTC	CATGGGTDYEQYF
NA	TRBV13	TRBD1	TRBJ2-7	TGTGCCAGCAGCTCGACAGGGCGCCACTACGAGCAGTACTTC	CASSSTGRHYEQYF
NA	TRBV14	NA	TRBJ2-5	TGTGCCAGCAGCCAAGATCGGACAGTTCAAGAGACCCAGTACTTC	CASSQDRTVQETQYF
NA	TRBV5-8	NA	TRBJ1-1	TGTGCCAGCAGCCTATCGGGGGGAATGAACACTGAAGCTTTCTTT	CASSLSGGMNTEAFF
once	TRBV19	NA	TRBJ1-1	TGTGCCAGTAGCTCAGGGCGGAACACTGAAGCTTTCTTT	CASSSGRNTEAFF